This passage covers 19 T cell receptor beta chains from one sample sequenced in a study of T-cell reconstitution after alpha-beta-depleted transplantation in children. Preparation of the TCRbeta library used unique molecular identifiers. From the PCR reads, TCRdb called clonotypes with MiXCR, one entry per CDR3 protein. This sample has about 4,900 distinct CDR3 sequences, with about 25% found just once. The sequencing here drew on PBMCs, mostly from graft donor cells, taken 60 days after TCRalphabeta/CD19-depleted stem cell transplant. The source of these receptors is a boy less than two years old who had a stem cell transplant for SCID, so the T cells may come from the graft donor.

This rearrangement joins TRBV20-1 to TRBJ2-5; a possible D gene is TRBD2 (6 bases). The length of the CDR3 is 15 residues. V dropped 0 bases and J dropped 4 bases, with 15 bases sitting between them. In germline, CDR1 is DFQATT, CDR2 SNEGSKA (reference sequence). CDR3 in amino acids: CSARDEGRTGETQYF. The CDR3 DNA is TGCAGTGCTAGAGACGAAGGGAGGACGGGAGAGACCCAGTACTTC.

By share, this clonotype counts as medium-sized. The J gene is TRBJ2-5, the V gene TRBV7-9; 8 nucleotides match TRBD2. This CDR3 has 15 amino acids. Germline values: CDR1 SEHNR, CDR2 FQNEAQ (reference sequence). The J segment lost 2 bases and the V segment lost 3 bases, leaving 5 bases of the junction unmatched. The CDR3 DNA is TGTGCCAGCAGCTTCCCGGGGGGGCCTCAAGAGACCCAGTACTTC. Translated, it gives CASSFPGGPQETQYF.

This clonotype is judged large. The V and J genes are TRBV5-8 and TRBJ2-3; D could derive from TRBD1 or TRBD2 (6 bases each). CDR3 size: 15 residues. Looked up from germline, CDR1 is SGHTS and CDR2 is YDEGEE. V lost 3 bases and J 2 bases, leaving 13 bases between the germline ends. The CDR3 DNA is TGTGCCAGCAGCTATCTGAGGGGGGTCACAGATACGCAGTATTTT. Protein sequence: CASSYLRGVTDTQYF.

CDR3 nucleotides: TGCAGTGCTACCCCCGAGGAATCCTACAATGAGCAGTTCTTC. Protein: CSATPEESYNEQFF. This chain joins TRBV20-1 and TRBJ2-1; no reliable D call. V was pared by 4 bases and J by 1 base, with 11 bases between. The CDR3 contains 14 residues. Germline V gene sequence: CDR1 DFQATT, CDR2 SNEGSKA (reference sequence).

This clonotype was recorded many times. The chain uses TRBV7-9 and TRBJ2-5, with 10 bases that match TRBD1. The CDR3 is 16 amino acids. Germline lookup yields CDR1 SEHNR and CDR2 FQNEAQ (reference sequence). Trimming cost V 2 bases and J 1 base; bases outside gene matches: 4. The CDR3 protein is CASSLRGQGVQETQYF. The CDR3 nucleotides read TGTGCCAGCAGCTTAAGAGGACAGGGGGTCCAAGAGACCCAGTACTTC.

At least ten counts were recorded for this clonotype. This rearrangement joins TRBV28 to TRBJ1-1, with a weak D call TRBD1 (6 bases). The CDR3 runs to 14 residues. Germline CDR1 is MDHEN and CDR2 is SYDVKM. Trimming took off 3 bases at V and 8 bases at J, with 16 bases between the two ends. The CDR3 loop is CASSFYGDILEAFF. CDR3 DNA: TGTGCCAGCAGTTTCTACGGGGACATCCTGGAAGCTTTCTTT.

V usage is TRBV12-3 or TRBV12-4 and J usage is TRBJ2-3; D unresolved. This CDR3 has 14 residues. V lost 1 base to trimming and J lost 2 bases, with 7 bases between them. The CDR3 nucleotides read TGTGCCAGCAGTTTAGGGCGGCTCACAGATACGCAGTATTTT. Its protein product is CASSLGRLTDTQYF.

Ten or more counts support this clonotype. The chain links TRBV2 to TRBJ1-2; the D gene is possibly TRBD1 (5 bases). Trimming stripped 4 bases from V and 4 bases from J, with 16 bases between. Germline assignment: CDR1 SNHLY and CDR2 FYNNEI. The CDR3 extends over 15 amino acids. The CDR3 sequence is CASSVGSRAGYGYTF. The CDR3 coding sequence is TGTGCCAGCAGTGTAGGCAGCAGGGCAGGCTATGGCTACACCTTC.

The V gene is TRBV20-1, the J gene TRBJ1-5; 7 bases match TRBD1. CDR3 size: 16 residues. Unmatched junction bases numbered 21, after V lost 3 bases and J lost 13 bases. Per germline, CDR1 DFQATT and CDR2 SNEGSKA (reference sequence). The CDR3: CSARTTYGTDIISQHF. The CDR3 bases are TGCAGTGCTAGGACTACATACGGGACAGACATTATATCGCAGCATTTT.

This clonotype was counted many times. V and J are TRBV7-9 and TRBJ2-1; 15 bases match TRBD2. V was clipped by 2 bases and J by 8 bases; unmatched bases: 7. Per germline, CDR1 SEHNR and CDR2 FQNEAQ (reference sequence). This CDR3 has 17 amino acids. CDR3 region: CASSLTWTSGGAHEQFF. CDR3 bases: TGTGCCAGCAGCTTAACGTGGACTAGCGGGGGGGCCCATGAGCAGTTCTTC. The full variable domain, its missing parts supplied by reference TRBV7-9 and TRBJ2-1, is DTGVSQNPRHKITKRGQNVTFRCDPISEHNRLYWYRQTLGQGPEFLTYFQNEAQLEKSRLLSDRFSAERPKGSFSTLEIQRTEQGDSAMYLCASSLTWTSGGAHEQFFGPGTRLTVL.

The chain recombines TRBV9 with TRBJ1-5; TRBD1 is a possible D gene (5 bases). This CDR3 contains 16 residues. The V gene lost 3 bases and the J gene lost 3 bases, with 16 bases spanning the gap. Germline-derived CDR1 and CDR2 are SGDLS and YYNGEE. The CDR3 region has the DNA TGTGCCAGCAGCGCCGGGGCAGGGTCCAACAATCAGCCCCAGCATTTT. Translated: CASSAGAGSNNQPQHF.

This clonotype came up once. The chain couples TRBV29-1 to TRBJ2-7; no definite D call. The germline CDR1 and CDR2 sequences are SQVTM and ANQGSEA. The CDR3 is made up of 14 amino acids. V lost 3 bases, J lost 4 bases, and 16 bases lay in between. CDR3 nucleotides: TGCAGCGTTGATCTGGGGAAAGGCGTGTACGAGCAGTACTTC. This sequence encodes CSVDLGKGVYEQYF.

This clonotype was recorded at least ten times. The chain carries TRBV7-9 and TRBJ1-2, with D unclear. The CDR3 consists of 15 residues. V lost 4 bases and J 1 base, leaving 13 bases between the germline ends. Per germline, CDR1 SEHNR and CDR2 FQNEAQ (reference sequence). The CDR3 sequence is CASSSLPDGNYGYTF. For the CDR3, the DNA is TGTGCCAGCAGCTCCCTCCCTGACGGTAACTATGGCTACACCTTC.

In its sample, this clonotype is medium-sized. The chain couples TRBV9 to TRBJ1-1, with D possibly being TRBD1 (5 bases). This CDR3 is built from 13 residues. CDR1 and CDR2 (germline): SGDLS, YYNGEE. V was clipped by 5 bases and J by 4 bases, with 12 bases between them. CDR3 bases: TGTGCCAGCAGGGGGCAGATAGGCACTGAAGCTTTCTTT. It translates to CASRGQIGTEAFF.

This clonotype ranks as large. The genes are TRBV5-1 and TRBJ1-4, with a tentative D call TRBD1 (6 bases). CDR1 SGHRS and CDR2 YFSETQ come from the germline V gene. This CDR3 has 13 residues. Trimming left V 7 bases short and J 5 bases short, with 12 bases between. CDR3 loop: CASADRGNEKLFF. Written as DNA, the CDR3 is TGCGCCAGCGCGGACAGAGGGAATGAAAAACTGTTTTTT.

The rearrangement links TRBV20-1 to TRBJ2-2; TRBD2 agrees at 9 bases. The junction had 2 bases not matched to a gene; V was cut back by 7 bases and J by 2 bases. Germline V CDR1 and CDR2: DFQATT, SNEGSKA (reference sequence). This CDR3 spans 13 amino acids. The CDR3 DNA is TGCAGTGGACTAGCGGTTAACACCGGGGAGCTGTTTTTT. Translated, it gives CSGLAVNTGELFF.

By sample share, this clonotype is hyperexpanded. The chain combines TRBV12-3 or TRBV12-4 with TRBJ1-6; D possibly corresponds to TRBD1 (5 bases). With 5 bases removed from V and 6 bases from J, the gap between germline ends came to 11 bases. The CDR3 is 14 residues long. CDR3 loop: CASSQRGGNSPLHF. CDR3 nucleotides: TGTGCCAGCAGTCAACGGGGGGGTAATTCACCCCTCCACTTT.

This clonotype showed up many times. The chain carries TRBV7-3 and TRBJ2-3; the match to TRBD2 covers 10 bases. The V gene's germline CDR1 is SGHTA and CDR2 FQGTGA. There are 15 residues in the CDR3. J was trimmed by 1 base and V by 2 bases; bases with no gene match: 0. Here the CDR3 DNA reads TGTGCCAGCAGCTTACTAGCGGGGGGCACAGATACGCAGTATTTT. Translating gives CASSLLAGGTDTQYF.

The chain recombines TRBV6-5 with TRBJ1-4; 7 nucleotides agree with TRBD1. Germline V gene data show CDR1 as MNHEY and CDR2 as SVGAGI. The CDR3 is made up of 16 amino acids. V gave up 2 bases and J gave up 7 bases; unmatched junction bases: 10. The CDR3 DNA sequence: TGTGCCAGCAGTTACAGAAAGGGGGCGCGGGGTGAAAAACTGTTTTTT. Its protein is CASSYRKGARGEKLFF.